The clone carrying this T cell receptor (beta chain) came up a few times. V was pared by 0 bases and J by 3 bases, with 8 bases between. The germline gives CDR1 MGHRA, CDR2 YSYEKL. CDR3 size: 14 residues. This entry is derived from a study of technical replicates of blood from a handful of donors. TCRdb's copy holds only in-frame clones and misses some; the assay was immunoSEQ multiplex PCR. The repertoire has 75,000 to 95,000 clones, 90% to 95% of them found once; the top ten carry roughly 0.27%. This clonotype originated in a human donor in good health. The sequencing input was T cells isolated from PBMCs. The rearrangement joins TRBV4-1 to TRBJ1-2; TRBD1 might be the D (6 bases). CDR3 bases: TGCGCCAGCAGCCAAGATACAGGGTACTATGGCTACACCTTC. Translating it yields CASSQDTGYYGYTF.